This passage covers 17 T cell receptor beta chains from one sample sequenced in a study of blood T cell repertoires in COVID-19. TCRdb's table, derived via immunoSEQ multiplex PCR, lists solely in-frame clones and lacks some. The sample records around 26,000 clones, approximately 77% being singletons. Specimen: peripheral blood. These TCRs come from a human donor in a cohort sampled during active COVID-19.

The rearrangement joins TRBV6-5 to TRBJ2-2; 7 bases agree with TRBD1. In germline, CDR1 is MNHEY, CDR2 SVGAGI. Unmatched junction bases numbered 5, after V lost 6 bases and J lost 7 bases. This CDR3 comprises 13 residues. CDR3 sequence: CASSEGAVGELFF. CDR3 in DNA: TGTGCCAGCAGCGAGGGGGCGGTCGGGGAGCTGTTTTTT.

The chain uses TRBV9 and TRBJ1-2, with 8 bases matching TRBD1. J was trimmed by 3 bases and V by 3 bases; bases with no gene match: 4. Germline V lookup: CDR1 SGDLS, CDR2 YYNGEE. CDR3 length equals 14 residues. This chain's CDR3 is CASSADREDYGYTF. The CDR3 DNA sequence: TGTGCCAGCAGCGCGGACAGGGAGGACTATGGCTACACCTTC.

In this sample, this clone turned up once. The V gene is TRBV3-1 (or the pseudogene TRBV3-2), the J gene TRBJ2-7, with 9 bases that match TRBD2. In germline, CDR1 is LGHDT, CDR2 YNNKEL (reference sequence). The length of the CDR3 is 15 residues. J was trimmed by 6 bases and V by 0 bases; bases with no gene match: 6. CDR3 loop: CASSQDWGLAREQYF. CDR3 coding DNA: TGTGCCAGCAGCCAAGATTGGGGACTAGCTCGCGAGCAGTACTTC.

The chain combines TRBV19 with TRBJ2-6; 9 bases agree with TRBD1. CDR3 length: 17 residues. After removal of 4 bases from V and 2 bases from J, the junction contained 6 bases not matched to a gene. Per the germline V gene, CDR1 is LNHDA and CDR2 is SQIVND (reference sequence). CDR3 sequence reads: CASSTPRDRAGANVLTF. As DNA, the CDR3 is TGTGCCAGTAGTACACCCAGGGACAGGGCTGGGGCCAACGTCCTGACTTTC.

V and J are TRBV6-2 or TRBV6-3 and TRBJ2-1, with TRBD2 matching 8 bases. Germline assignment: CDR1 MNHEY and CDR2 SVGEGT. Trimming took 5 bases from V and 4 from J; bases not matched to a gene: 10. The CDR3 runs 16 residues. The CDR3 DNA sequence: TGTGCCAGCAGTACAGGAACGGGGGGGTGGTACAATGAGCAGTTCTTC. Translated, it gives CASSTGTGGWYNEQFF.

By share, this clone counts as large (0.1 to 1%). The chain uses TRBV27 and TRBJ2-2; 8 bases line up with TRBD1. The ends lost 6 bases at V and 8 bases at J; junction bases unmatched: 5. CDR3 size: 13 residues. The V gene's germline CDR1 is MNHEY and CDR2 SMNVEV (reference sequence). This CDR3 is CASRSTGVGELFF. The CDR3 nucleotides are TGTGCCAGCAGATCGACAGGGGTAGGGGAGCTGTTTTTT.

The chain combines TRBV2 with TRBJ1-2; TRBD1 agrees at 8 bases. This CDR3 comprises 14 residues. Trimming cost V 7 bases and J 2 bases; bases outside gene matches: 6. Germline V CDR1 and CDR2: SNHLY, FYNNEI. This CDR3 is CASNGQGINYGYTF. In DNA form, the CDR3 reads TGTGCCAGCAACGGACAGGGTATCAACTATGGCTACACCTTC.

V usage is TRBV6-1 and J usage is TRBJ2-7; D gene unclear. Trimming removed 2 bases at V and 4 bases at J, with 12 bases between. CDR1 and CDR2 (germline): MNHNS, SASEGT. The CDR3 sequence is 14 residues long. In DNA, the CDR3 is TGTGCCAGCAGTGAACCAAGCTCTGTGTACGAGCAGTACTTC. It is translated as CASSEPSSVYEQYF.

The chain recombines TRBV5-6 with TRBJ2-7; no clear D. The CDR3 consists of 13 residues. In germline, CDR1 is SGHDT, CDR2 YYEEEE. Trimming took off 2 bases at V and 6 bases at J, with 12 bases between the two ends. Here the CDR3 DNA reads TGTGCCAGCAGCTTTTTCGGGTTCGGCGAGCAGTACTTC. It specifies CASSFFGFGEQYF.

A few counts support this clone. The V and J genes are TRBV7-9 and TRBJ1-5, with 9 nucleotides matching TRBD1. The CDR3 has 15 residues. Germline loops: CDR1 SEHNR, CDR2 FQNEAQ (reference sequence). The junction had 2 bases not matched to a gene; V was cut back by 5 bases and J by 0 bases. The CDR3 region is CASSGDRASNQPQHF. The CDR3 bases are TGTGCCAGCAGCGGGGACAGGGCTAGCAATCAGCCCCAGCATTTT.

The count of this clone is one. The chain employs TRBV6-5 and TRBJ2-1; D may be TRBD1 (6 bases). Germline lookup yields CDR1 MNHEY and CDR2 SVGAGI. Trimming cost V 7 bases and J 4 bases, with 17 bases left between them. The CDR3 runs to 15 residues. This CDR3 is CASNRALTSYNEQFF. CDR3 in DNA: TGTGCCAGCAACAGGGCCCTTACTTCGTACAATGAGCAGTTCTTC.

DNA of the CDR3: TGTGCCAGCAGTTACCAGGGGATGAATTCACCCCTCCACTTT. It is translated as CASSYQGMNSPLHF. The J gene is TRBJ1-6, the V gene TRBV6-2 or TRBV6-3, with a weak D call TRBD1 (6 bases). V gave up 2 bases and J gave up 7 bases, with 9 bases separating them. The CDR3 runs to 14 residues. Germline assignment: CDR1 MNHEY and CDR2 SVGEGT.

As for this clone: The same CDR3 also results from other DNA sequences found in this sample. The chain links TRBV3-1 (or the pseudogene TRBV3-2) to TRBJ1-2; D is possibly TRBD1 (5 bases). Germline V CDR1 and CDR2: LGHDT, YNNKEL (reference sequence). V gave up 4 bases and J gave up 7 bases, with 13 bases separating them. CDR3 size: 13 residues. Here the CDR3 DNA reads TGTGCCAGCAGCCCGGGGGGGGAGGGTGGCTACACCTTC. This sequence encodes CASSPGGEGGYTF.

The gene calls are TRBV11-3 and TRBJ2-5, with D maybe TRBD2 (6 bases). Germline V gene sequence: CDR1 SGHNT, CDR2 YENEEA. CDR3 size: 16 residues. Trimming shortened V by 1 base and J by 0 bases, and 12 bases separated the two germline ends. CDR3 nucleotide sequence: TGTGCCAGCAGCTTAGGGGGGGTAGGGGACCAAGAGACCCAGTACTTC. Its translation is CASSLGGVGDQETQYF.

The rearrangement uses TRBV9 and TRBJ2-1, with D unclear. V lost 0 bases to trimming and J lost 7 bases, with 14 bases between them. The CDR3 totals 15 residues. Germline V CDR1 and CDR2: SGDLS, YYNGEE. For the CDR3, the DNA is TGTGCCAGCAGCGTAGGAGGCGCCTACAAAAATGAGCAGTTCTTC. It encodes CASSVGGAYKNEQFF.

The chain has TRBV25-1 and TRBJ1-1; maybe TRBD1 (6 bases). The CDR3 has 15 residues. Per germline, CDR1 MGHDK and CDR2 SYGVNS. V lost 2 bases, J lost 1 base, and 11 bases lay in between. In nucleotides, the CDR3 is TGTGCCAGCAGTGAAGTGGGGACAAAGAACACTGAAGCTTTCTTT. It specifies CASSEVGTKNTEAFF.

V and J are TRBV5-1 and TRBJ2-7; 8 nucleotides align to TRBD2. The V gene's germline CDR1 is SGHRS and CDR2 YFSETQ. V shed 2 bases, J shed 2 bases, and the junction held 3 bases outside the gene matches. This CDR3 region has 14 residues. This CDR3 is CASSLLAGTYEQYF. For the CDR3, the DNA is TGCGCCAGCAGCTTATTAGCGGGGACCTACGAGCAGTACTTC.